The 28 T cell receptor beta chains presented below share a single source sample, sequenced in a study of T cell repertoires and HLA-DP antigens. Method: immunoSEQ multiplex PCR; TCRdb's copy keeps in-frame clones and lacks some. The table lists fewer than 95,000 clones, about 89% of them singletons, with about 1.7% in the top ten. The antigens these receptors bind are not known. What was sequenced was CD4+ T cells from PBMCs. The receptor source for this set is a man aged 50-60 years in good health and CMV-seronegative.

This rearrangement joins TRBV7-2 to TRBJ1-2, with 7 nucleotides matching TRBD1. The CDR3 is 16 amino acids. With 2 bases clipped from V and 8 bases from J, the junction kept 14 bases outside the gene matches. Germline V lookup: CDR1 SGHTA, CDR2 FQGNSA. The CDR3 is CASSLRNVRGGLGYTF. DNA for the CDR3: TGTGCCAGCAGCTTAAGAAACGTAAGAGGGGGCCTCGGCTACACCTTC.

The V gene is TRBV9, the J gene TRBJ2-1; a weak D match, TRBD2 (6 bases). Trimming shortened V by 0 bases and J by 5 bases, and 18 bases separated the two germline ends. From germline, CDR1 is SGDLS and CDR2 YYNGEE. The CDR3 consists of 17 residues. The CDR3 DNA follows: TGTGCCAGCAGCGTAGCAGCACTAGCTGCCGGCGACAATGAGCAGTTCTTC. Translated: CASSVAALAAGDNEQFF.

The CDR3, as DNA: TGTGCCAGCAGTTCAGGGGGCGGGGTTGGGGAGACCCAGTACTTC. Translation gives CASSSGGGVGETQYF. The chain has TRBV28 and TRBJ2-5; TRBD1 agrees at 8 bases. The CDR3 runs 15 residues. Per the germline V gene, CDR1 is MDHEN and CDR2 is SYDVKM. Germline trimming cut 4 bases from V and 5 bases from J; bases unmatched to any gene: 9.

The gene calls are TRBV30 and TRBJ2-7, with 7 bases lining up with TRBD1. Germline V lookup: CDR1 GTSNPN, CDR2 SVGIG (reference sequence). The CDR3 loop spans 14 amino acids. Trimming cost V 2 bases and J 4 bases; bases outside gene matches: 8. The CDR3 sequence is CAWSKTGYPYEQYF. The DNA of the CDR3 is TGTGCCTGGAGTAAGACAGGGTACCCTTACGAGCAGTACTTC.

The chain uses TRBV28 and TRBJ2-1; 8 nucleotides agree with TRBD2. CDR1 MDHEN and CDR2 SYDVKM come from the germline V gene. V gave up 1 base and J gave up 5 bases; unmatched junction bases: 4. The CDR3 runs to 15 residues. DNA for the CDR3: TGTGCCAGCAGTTTATCGGCGGGAGGTAACAATGAGCAGTTCTTC. Translation gives CASSLSAGGNNEQFF.

This chain uses TRBV19 with TRBJ1-3; TRBD1 aligns across 7 bases. Germline values: CDR1 LNHDA, CDR2 SQIVND (reference sequence). The CDR3 runs to 15 residues. V gave up 7 bases and J gave up 0 bases; unmatched junction bases: 6. DNA for the CDR3: TGTGCCAGTACCCCGGACAGGAGCTCTGGAAACACCATATATTTT. Translating gives CASTPDRSSGNTIYF.

The V gene is TRBV28, the J gene TRBJ2-3; perhaps TRBD2 as D (6 bases). Trimming left V 8 bases short and J 6 bases short, with 18 bases between. The CDR3 is 14 amino acids. CDR1 MDHEN and CDR2 SYDVKM come from the germline V gene. The chain's CDR3 is CASEAGRLVDTQYF. The CDR3, as DNA: TGTGCCAGCGAAGCGGGCAGGCTCGTGGATACGCAGTATTTT.

The chain joins TRBV25-1 to TRBJ1-1, with D possibly being TRBD1 (5 bases). Trimming removed 5 bases from V and 4 bases from J, with 17 bases in between. Germline V gene sequence: CDR1 MGHDK, CDR2 SYGVNS. The CDR3 is 15 residues long. CDR3 sequence reads: CASSLLQGRSTEAFF. The CDR3 DNA reads TGTGCCAGCAGTCTACTCCAGGGTCGGAGCACTGAAGCTTTCTTT.

The chain recombines TRBV7-6 with TRBJ1-1; 7 bases align to TRBD1. Germline V gives CDR1 SGHVS, CDR2 FNYEAQ. The ends lost 7 bases at V and 0 bases at J; junction bases unmatched: 14. The CDR3 is 17 amino acids. The CDR3 DNA is TGTGCCAGCACCCAGGTCCAGGGGGTAATCATGAACACTGAAGCTTTCTTT. It translates to CASTQVQGVIMNTEAFF.

The genes are TRBV4-2 and TRBJ1-1; D gene ambiguous. This CDR3 contains 13 residues. V lost 5 bases to trimming and J lost 0 bases, with 7 bases between them. CDR1 LGHNA and CDR2 YNFKEQ come from the germline V gene. CDR3 amino acids: CASSLNVNTEAFF. DNA for the CDR3: TGTGCCAGCAGCTTGAACGTGAACACTGAAGCTTTCTTT.

The chain employs TRBV15 and TRBJ2-7; 7 nucleotides agree with TRBD2. The CDR3 extends over 16 amino acids. The V gene's germline CDR1 is LNHNV and CDR2 YYDKDF (reference sequence). Trimming at V came to 0 bases and at J to 0 bases, leaving 5 bases not matched to a gene. CDR3 nucleotides: TGTGCCACCAGCAGAGATCCCAGCGGGGCCTCCTACGAGCAGTACTTC. This translates into CATSRDPSGASYEQYF.

This clone was detected a few times. V and J are TRBV19 and TRBJ1-2; D uncertain. Germline lookup yields CDR1 LNHDA and CDR2 SQIVND (reference sequence). The V end lost 4 bases, the J end lost 4 bases, and 10 bases lay between the germline ends. The CDR3 is made up of 13 amino acids. The CDR3 region is CASSRIGSYGYTF. The CDR3 bases are TGTGCCAGTAGTAGAATTGGGAGCTATGGCTACACCTTC.

The V gene is TRBV7-2, the J gene TRBJ2-3, with 10 bases identical to TRBD2. Germline V lookup: CDR1 SGHTA, CDR2 FQGNSA. This CDR3 has 17 amino acids. Unmatched junction bases numbered 11, after V lost 3 bases and J lost 5 bases. CDR3 DNA: TGTGCCAGCAGCTTGACGGCTAGCGGGAGCTGGGGAGATACGCAGTATTTT. As protein: CASSLTASGSWGDTQYF.

The chain carries TRBV30 and TRBJ1-1; D unresolved. Germline V gene lookup returns CDR1 GTSNPN and CDR2 SVGIG (reference sequence). V was cut by 4 bases and J by 7 bases, with 19 bases left in between. This CDR3 region has 14 residues. CDR3 amino acids: CAWNKQVLWREAFF. CDR3 DNA: TGTGCCTGGAACAAACAAGTGTTATGGCGTGAAGCTTTCTTT. Complete variable domain (other parts from reference TRBV30 and TRBJ1-1): SQTIHQWPATLVQPVGSPLSLECTVEGTSNPNLYWYRQAAGRGLQLLFYSVGIGQISSEVPQNLSASRPQDRQFILSSKKLLLSDSGFYLCAWNKQVLWREAFFGQGTRLTVV.

This sequence joins TRBV18 and TRBJ2-1; 8 bases are shared with TRBD2. The CDR3 has 13 amino acids. J lost 8 bases, V lost 4 bases, and 4 bases had no gene match. The germline CDR1 and CDR2 sequences are KGHSH and LQKENI. This CDR3 reads CASSRSGSDEQFF. Here the CDR3 DNA reads TGTGCCAGCTCACGAAGCGGGAGCGATGAGCAGTTCTTC.

This clone was observed once. The rearrangement joins TRBV4-3 to TRBJ1-1; D unresolved. V was shortened by 8 bases and J by 5 bases, with 21 bases between the two germline ends. Germline assignment: CDR1 LGHNA and CDR2 YSLEER. The CDR3 has 15 amino acids. DNA of the CDR3: TGCGCCAGCTCAAAATCTTTAACCTCTATAACTGAAGCTTTCTTT. Encoded protein: CASSKSLTSITEAFF.

The chain recombines TRBV6-1 with TRBJ2-7, with 7 bases matching TRBD2. The CDR3 loop spans 14 amino acids. After removal of 1 base from V and 6 bases from J, the junction contained 6 bases not matched to a gene. Germline V CDR1 and CDR2: MNHNS, SASEGT. Here the CDR3 reads CASSEERGIGEQYF. The CDR3 nucleotides read TGTGCCAGCAGTGAAGAGCGGGGAATCGGCGAGCAGTACTTC.

The CDR3 here is CASSTDRGWEMNTEAFF. The CDR3 bases are TGTGCCAGCAGCACTGACAGGGGTTGGGAAATGAACACTGAAGCTTTCTTT. The V and J genes are TRBV21-1 and TRBJ1-1; the tabulated D call, TRBD1, remains unverified against the DNA. TRBV21-1 is a pseudogene segment. The CDR3 covers 17 residues.

The genes are TRBV6-5 and TRBJ2-2, with D perhaps matching TRBD2 (6 bases). In germline, CDR1 is MNHEY, CDR2 SVGAGI. CDR3 length: 14 amino acids. V was clipped by 8 bases and J by 4 bases, with 14 bases between them. CDR3 residues: CASGKYGSTGELFF. In nucleotides, the CDR3 is TGTGCCAGCGGGAAATACGGGAGCACCGGGGAGCTGTTTTTT.

The table lists this clone with a count of one. The rearrangement links TRBV18 to TRBJ1-2, with D possibly being TRBD1 (6 bases). The V end was cut by 3 bases, the J end by 4 bases, with 15 bases between. Per the germline V gene, CDR1 is KGHSH and CDR2 is LQKENI. The length of the CDR3 is 15 residues. This CDR3 reads CASSPKGGSFYGYTF. The CDR3 region has the DNA TGTGCCAGCTCACCGAAAGGGGGGTCATTCTATGGCTACACCTTC.

This clone was found a few times. CDR3 coding DNA: TGTGCCAGCAGGCTCAGTGGGCTTAGCTATGGCTACACCTTC. This translates into CASRLSGLSYGYTF. This chain links TRBV27 with TRBJ1-2; D uncertain. Germline CDR1 reads MNHEY; CDR2 reads SMNVEV (reference sequence). V lost 6 bases to trimming and J lost 4 bases, with 15 bases between them. The CDR3 is 14 amino acids.

This chain links TRBV7-2 with TRBJ2-7; 7 bases are shared with TRBD2. Trimming took 0 bases from V and 7 from J; bases not matched to a gene: 9. Germline V gene data show CDR1 as SGHTA and CDR2 as FQGNSA. The CDR3 is 15 amino acids. CDR3 coding DNA: TGTGCCAGCAGCTTAGCTGGCGGGGGAGCCGGAGAGCAGTACTTC. The encoded protein is CASSLAGGGAGEQYF.

The J gene is TRBJ2-3, the V gene TRBV5-6, with 8 positions matching TRBD2. V trimming: 2 bases; J trimming: 0 bases; junction bases outside the gene matches: 5. The CDR3 covers 16 residues. Germline loops: CDR1 SGHDT, CDR2 YYEEEE. The CDR3 DNA sequence: TGTGCCAGCAGCTTAGAGCGGGGGCCTAGCACAGATACGCAGTATTTT. Its protein product is CASSLERGPSTDTQYF.

V is TRBV27 and J is TRBJ1-1, with 9 bases identical to TRBD1. After removal of 10 bases from V and 3 bases from J, the junction contained 6 bases not matched to a gene. CDR1 MNHEY and CDR2 SMNVEV come from the germline V gene (reference sequence). This CDR3 contains 13 residues. The CDR3 nucleotides read TGTGCCACCGCGGGACAGGGAGACACTGAAGCTTTCTTT. It is translated as CATAGQGDTEAFF.

V usage is TRBV6-5 and J usage is TRBJ2-2; no definite D call. The V gene's germline CDR1 is MNHEY and CDR2 SVGAGI. This CDR3 region has 14 residues. V lost 8 bases and J lost 1, with 11 bases in between. This CDR3 reads CASRGSVNTGELFF. The DNA for the CDR3 is TGTGCCAGCCGCGGCAGCGTGAACACCGGGGAGCTGTTTTTT.

This clone was recorded once. J is TRBJ2-1 and V is TRBV7-3; 9 bases agree with TRBD2. Germline V CDR1 and CDR2: SGHTA, FQGTGA. Trimming took 5 bases from V and 4 from J; bases not matched to a gene: 15. The CDR3 covers 18 residues. CDR3 sequence reads: CASSLLGVAGAVYNEQFF. The CDR3 nucleotides read TGTGCCAGCAGCCTCCTGGGGGTAGCGGGGGCCGTATACAATGAGCAGTTCTTC.

V usage is TRBV18 and J usage is TRBJ2-3, with D possibly TRBD2 on 5 matching bases. Germline CDR1 is KGHSH and CDR2 is LQKENI. This CDR3 is built from 16 residues. Trimming shortened V by 2 bases and J by 0 bases, and 12 bases separated the two germline ends. The CDR3 protein is CASSPFGGPSTDTQYF. CDR3 sequence (DNA): TGTGCCAGCTCACCATTCGGCGGGCCTAGCACAGATACGCAGTATTTT.

The sample holds one count of this clone. This chain uses TRBV2 with TRBJ1-1; 7 nucleotides match TRBD1. The CDR3 totals 15 residues. The V segment lost 2 bases and the J segment 4 bases; nucleotides outside the gene matches: 7. Germline-derived CDR1 and CDR2 are SNHLY and FYNNEI. As DNA, the CDR3 is TGTGCCAGCAGTGAAACGACAGGGAGCGGCACTGAAGCTTTCTTT. Its translation: CASSETTGSGTEAFF.